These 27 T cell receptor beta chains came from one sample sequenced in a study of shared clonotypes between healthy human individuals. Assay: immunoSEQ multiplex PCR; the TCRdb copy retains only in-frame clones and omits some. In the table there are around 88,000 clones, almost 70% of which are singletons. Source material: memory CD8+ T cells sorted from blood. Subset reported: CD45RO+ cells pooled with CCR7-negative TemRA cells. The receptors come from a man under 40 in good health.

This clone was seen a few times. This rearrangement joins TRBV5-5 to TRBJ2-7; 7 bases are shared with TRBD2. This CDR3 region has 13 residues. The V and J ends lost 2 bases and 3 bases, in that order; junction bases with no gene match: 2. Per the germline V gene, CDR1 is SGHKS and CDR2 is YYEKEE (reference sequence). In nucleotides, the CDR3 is TGTGCCAGCAGCTTAGGGGACTACTACGAGCAGTACTTC. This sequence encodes CASSLGDYYEQYF.

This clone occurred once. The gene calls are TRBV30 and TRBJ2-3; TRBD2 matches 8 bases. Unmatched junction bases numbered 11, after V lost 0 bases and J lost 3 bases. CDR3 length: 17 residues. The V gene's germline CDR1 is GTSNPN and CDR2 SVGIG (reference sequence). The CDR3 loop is CAWSVGVGRAQTDTQYF. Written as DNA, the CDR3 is TGTGCCTGGAGTGTAGGGGTCGGGAGGGCCCAAACAGATACGCAGTATTTT.

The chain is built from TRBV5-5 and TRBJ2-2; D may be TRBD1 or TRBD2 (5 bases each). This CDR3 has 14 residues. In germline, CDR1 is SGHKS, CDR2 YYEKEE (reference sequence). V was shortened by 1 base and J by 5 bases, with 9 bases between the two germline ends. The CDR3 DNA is TGTGCCAGCAGCTTGCGGGACGGAACCGGGGAGCTGTTTTTT. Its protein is CASSLRDGTGELFF.

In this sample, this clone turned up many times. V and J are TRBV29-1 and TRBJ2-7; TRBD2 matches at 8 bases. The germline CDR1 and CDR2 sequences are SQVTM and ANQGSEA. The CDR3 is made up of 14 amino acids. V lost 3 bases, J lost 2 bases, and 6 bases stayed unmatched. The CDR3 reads CSVEVAGHPYEQYF. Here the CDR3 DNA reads TGCAGCGTTGAGGTAGCGGGACACCCCTACGAGCAGTACTTC.

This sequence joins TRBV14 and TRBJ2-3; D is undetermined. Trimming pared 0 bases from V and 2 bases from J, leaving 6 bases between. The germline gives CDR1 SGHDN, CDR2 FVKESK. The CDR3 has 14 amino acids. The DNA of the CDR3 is TGTGCCAGCAGCCAAGACTCCAACACAGATACGCAGTATTTT. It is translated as CASSQDSNTDTQYF.

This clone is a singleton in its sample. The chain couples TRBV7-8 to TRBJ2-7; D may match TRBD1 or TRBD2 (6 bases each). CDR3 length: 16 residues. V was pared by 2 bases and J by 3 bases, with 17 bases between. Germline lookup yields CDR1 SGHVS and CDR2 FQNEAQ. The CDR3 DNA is TGTGCCAGCAGCTTAAGGGGGGCCAACGAAATCTACGAGCAGTACTTC. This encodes CASSLRGANEIYEQYF.

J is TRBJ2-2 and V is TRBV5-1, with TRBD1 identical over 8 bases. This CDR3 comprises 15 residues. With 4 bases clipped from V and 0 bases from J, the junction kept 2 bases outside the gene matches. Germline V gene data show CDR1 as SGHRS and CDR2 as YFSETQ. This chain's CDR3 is CASSKDRANTGELFF. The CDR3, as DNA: TGCGCCAGCAGCAAGGACAGGGCGAACACCGGGGAGCTGTTTTTT.

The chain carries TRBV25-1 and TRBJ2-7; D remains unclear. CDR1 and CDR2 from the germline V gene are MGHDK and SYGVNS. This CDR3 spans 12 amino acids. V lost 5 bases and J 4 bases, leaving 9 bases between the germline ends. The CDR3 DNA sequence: TGTGCCAGCAGTCCCAGTTCTTACGAGCAGTACTTC. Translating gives CASSPSSYEQYF.

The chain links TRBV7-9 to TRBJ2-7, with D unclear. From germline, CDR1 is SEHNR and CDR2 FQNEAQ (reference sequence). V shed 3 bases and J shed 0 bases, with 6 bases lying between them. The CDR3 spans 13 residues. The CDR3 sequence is CASSFRSSYEQYF. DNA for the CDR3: TGTGCCAGCAGCTTCAGGAGCTCCTACGAGCAGTACTTC.

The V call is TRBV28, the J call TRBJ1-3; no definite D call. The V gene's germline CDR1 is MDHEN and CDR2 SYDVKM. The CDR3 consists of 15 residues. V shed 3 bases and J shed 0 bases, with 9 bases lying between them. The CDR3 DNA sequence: TGTGCCAGCAGTTTCCCAGAAGCCTCTGGAAACACCATATATTTT. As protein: CASSFPEASGNTIYF.

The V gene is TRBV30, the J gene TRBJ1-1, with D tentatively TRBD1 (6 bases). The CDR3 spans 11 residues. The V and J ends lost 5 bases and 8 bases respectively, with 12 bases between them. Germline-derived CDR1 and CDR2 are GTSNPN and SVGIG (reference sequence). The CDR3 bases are TGTGCCTGGGGACGGGGGCAGGAAGCTTTCTTT. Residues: CAWGRGQEAFF.

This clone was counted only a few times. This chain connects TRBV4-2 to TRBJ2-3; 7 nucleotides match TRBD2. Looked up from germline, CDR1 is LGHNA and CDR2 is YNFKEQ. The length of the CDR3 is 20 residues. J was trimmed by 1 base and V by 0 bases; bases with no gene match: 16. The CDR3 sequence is CASSQDVDRRAGWGTDTQYF. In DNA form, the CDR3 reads TGTGCCAGCAGCCAAGATGTAGATCGTCGAGCGGGGTGGGGCACAGATACGCAGTATTTT.

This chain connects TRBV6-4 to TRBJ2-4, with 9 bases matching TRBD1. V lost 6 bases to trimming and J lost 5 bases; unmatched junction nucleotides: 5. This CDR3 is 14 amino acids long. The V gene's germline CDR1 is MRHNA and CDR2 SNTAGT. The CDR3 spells CASSRTGEENIQYF. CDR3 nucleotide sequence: TGTGCCAGCAGCCGGACAGGGGAGGAAAACATTCAGTACTTC.

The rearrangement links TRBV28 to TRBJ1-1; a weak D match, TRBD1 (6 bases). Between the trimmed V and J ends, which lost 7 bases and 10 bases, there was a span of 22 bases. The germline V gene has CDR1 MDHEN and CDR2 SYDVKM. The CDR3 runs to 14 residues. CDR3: CASTLAGAGGGAFF. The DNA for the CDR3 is TGTGCCAGCACTCTTGCAGGGGCGGGGGGAGGAGCTTTCTTT. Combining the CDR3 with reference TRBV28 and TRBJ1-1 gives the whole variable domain DVKVTQSSRYLVKRTGEKVFLECVQDMDHENMFWYRQDPGLGLRLIYFSYDVKMKEKGDIPEGYSVSREKKERFSLILESASTNQTSMYLCASTLAGAGGGAFFGQGTRLTVV.

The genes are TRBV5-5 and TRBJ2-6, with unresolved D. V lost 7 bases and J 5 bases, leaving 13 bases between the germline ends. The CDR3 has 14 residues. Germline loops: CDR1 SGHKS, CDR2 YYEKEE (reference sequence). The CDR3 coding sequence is TGTGCCAGCCTCGCACAAAGTCGGGCCAACGTCCTGACTTTC. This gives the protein CASLAQSRANVLTF.

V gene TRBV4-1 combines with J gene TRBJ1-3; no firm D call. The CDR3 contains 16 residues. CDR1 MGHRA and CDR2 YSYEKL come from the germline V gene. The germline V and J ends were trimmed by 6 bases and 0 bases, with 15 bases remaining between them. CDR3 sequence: CASRYTEHFSGNTIYF. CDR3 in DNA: TGCGCCAGCAGATATACCGAACATTTCTCTGGAAACACCATATATTTT.

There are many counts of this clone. This chain's CDR3 is CASSPELGLASEQYF. CDR3 DNA: TGTGCCAGCAGCCCTGAGTTGGGACTAGCAAGTGAGCAGTACTTC. The rearrangement joins TRBV9 to TRBJ2-7; the match to TRBD2 covers 9 bases. Germline values: CDR1 SGDLS, CDR2 YYNGEE. This CDR3 is built from 15 residues. V lost 4 bases and J lost 7; bases outside the gene matches: 12.

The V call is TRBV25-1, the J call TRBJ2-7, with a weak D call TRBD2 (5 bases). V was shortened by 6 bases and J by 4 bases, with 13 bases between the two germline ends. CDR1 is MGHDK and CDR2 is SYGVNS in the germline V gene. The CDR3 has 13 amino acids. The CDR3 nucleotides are TGTGCCAGCAGCCGGGATACACCTTACGAGCAGTACTTC. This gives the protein CASSRDTPYEQYF.

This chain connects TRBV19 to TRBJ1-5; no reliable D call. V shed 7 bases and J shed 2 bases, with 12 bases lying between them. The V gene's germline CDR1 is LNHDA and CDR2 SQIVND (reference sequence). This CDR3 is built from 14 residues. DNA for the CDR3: TGTGCCAGTACCTTGACCTGGGGCAATCAGCCCCAGCATTTT. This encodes CASTLTWGNQPQHF.

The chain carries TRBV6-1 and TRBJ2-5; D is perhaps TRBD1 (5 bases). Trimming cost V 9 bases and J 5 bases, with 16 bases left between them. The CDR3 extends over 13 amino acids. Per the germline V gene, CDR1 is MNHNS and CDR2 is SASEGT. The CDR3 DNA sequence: TGTGCCAGGACAGACCGATCTACGGAGACCCAGTACTTC. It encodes CARTDRSTETQYF.

The CDR3 bases are TGTGCCAGCAGCCTCCCCGGGGGGCTCGGGCCCAATGAGCAGTTCTTC. Encoded protein: CASSLPGGLGPNEQFF. This chain joins TRBV7-9 and TRBJ2-1; a possible D gene is TRBD2 (7 bases). CDR1 is SEHNR and CDR2 is FQNEAQ in the germline V gene (reference sequence). CDR3 size: 16 residues. V lost 5 bases and J lost 6, with 20 bases in between. Full variable domain (rest looked up from reference TRBV7-9 and TRBJ2-1): DTGVSQNPRHKITKRGQNVTFRCDPISEHNRLYWYRQTLGQGPEFLTYFQNEAQLEKSRLLSDRFSAERPKGSFSTLEIQRTEQGDSAMYLCASSLPGGLGPNEQFFGPGTRLTVL.

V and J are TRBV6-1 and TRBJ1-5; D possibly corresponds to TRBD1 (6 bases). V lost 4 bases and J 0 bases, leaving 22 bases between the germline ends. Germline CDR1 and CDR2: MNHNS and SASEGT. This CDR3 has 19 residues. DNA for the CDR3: TGTGCCAGCAGTGCCGATGTATGGGGGCCGGGTTATAGCAATCAGCCCCAGCATTTT. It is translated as CASSADVWGPGYSNQPQHF.

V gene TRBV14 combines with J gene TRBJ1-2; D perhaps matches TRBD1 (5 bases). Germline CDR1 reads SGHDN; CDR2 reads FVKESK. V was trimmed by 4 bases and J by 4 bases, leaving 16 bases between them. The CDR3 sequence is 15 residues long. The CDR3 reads CASSLPGGGGYGYTF. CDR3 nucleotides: TGTGCCAGCAGCCTACCGGGTGGGGGAGGCTATGGCTACACCTTC.

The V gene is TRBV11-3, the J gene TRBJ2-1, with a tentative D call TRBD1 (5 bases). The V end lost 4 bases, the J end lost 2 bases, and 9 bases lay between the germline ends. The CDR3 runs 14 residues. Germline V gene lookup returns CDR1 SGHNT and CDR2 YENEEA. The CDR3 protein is CASSSMTAYNEQFF. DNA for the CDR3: TGTGCCAGCAGCTCCATGACAGCCTACAATGAGCAGTTCTTC. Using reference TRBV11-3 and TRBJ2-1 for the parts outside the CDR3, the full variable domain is EAGVVQSPRYKIIEKKQPVAFWCNPISGHNTLYWYLQNLGQGPELLIRYENEEAVDDSQLPKDRFSAERLKGVDSTLKIQPAELGDSAVYLCASSSMTAYNEQFFGPGTRLTVL.

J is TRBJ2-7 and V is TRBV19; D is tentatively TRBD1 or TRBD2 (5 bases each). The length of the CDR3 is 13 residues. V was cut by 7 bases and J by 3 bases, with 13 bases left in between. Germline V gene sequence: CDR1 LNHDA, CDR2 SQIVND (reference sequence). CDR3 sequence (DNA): TGTGCCAGTACCCAAGGGGACCACTACGAGCAGTACTTC. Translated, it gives CASTQGDHYEQYF.

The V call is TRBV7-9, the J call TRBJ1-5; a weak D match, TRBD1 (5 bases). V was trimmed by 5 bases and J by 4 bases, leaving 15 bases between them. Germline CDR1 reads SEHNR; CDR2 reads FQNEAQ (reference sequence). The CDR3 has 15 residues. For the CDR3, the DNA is TGTGCCAGCAGCCGGGGCCTCTTGGGTAATCAGCCCCAGCATTTT. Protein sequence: CASSRGLLGNQPQHF. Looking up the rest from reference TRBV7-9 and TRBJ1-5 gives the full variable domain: DTGVSQNPRHKITKRGQNVTFRCDPISEHNRLYWYRQTLGQGPEFLTYFQNEAQLEKSRLLSDRFSAERPKGSFSTLEIQRTEQGDSAMYLCASSRGLLGNQPQHFGDGTRLSIL.

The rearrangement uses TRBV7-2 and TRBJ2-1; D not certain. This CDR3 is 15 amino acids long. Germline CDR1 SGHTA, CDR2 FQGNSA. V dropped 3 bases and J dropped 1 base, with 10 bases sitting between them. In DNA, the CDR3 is TGTGCCAGCAGCTTCGGGCCTGGATCCTACAATGAGCAGTTCTTC. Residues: CASSFGPGSYNEQFF.